One and the same sample provided the 20 T cell receptor beta chains below, sequenced in a study of blood T cells in healthy people across ages. The second PCR ran roughly 6 to 11 cycles with a sample-barcoded 5' primer and J-beta primers. A single record per CDR3 protein comes from TCRdb applying MiXCR to the 5' RACE reads. The sample holds under 800,000 distinct CDR3 sequences, more than 40% seen once. The source material was blood. The receptors derive from a woman aged 60-75 years in good health.

The V gene is TRBV7-2, the J gene TRBJ2-1, with a weak D call TRBD2 (5 bases). Germline V gene data show CDR1 as SGHTA and CDR2 as FQGNSA. With 6 bases removed from V and 8 bases from J, the gap between germline ends came to 14 bases. This CDR3 is built from 13 residues. CDR3: CASRFPEGDEQFF. CDR3 in DNA: TGTGCCAGCAGGTTTCCCGAGGGTGATGAGCAGTTCTTC.

The rearrangement joins TRBV27 to TRBJ2-5; 9 bases align to TRBD2. With the DNA end fitting TRBJ2-7 better, the J assignment may be wrong. The CDR3 runs to 16 residues. CDR1 and CDR2 (germline): MNHEY, SMNVEV (reference sequence). In DNA, the CDR3 is TGTGCCAGCAGTTTAGAGCTAAGACTAGCGGACTACGAGCAGTACTTC. This codes for CASSLELRLADYEQYF.

The V and J genes are TRBV27 and TRBJ2-1; perhaps TRBD1 as D (5 bases). This CDR3 region has 14 residues. Deletions cut 3 bases from V and 2 bases from J, with 8 bases between. Germline V CDR1 and CDR2: MNHEY, SMNVEV (reference sequence). DNA of the CDR3: TGTGCCAGCAGTTTGACAGTCACCTACAATGAGCAGTTCTTC. Amino acid sequence: CASSLTVTYNEQFF.

The chain has TRBV10-3 and TRBJ2-1; perhaps TRBD2 as D (6 bases). The V and J ends lost 4 bases and 5 bases respectively, with 6 bases between them. The germline CDR1 and CDR2 sequences are ENHRY and SYGVKD. The CDR3 runs 12 residues. In DNA, the CDR3 is TGTGCCATCAGTGGGGGGGACAATGAGCAGTTCTTC. Amino acids: CAISGGDNEQFF.

This clonotype has a single count. The chain couples TRBV12-3 or TRBV12-4 to TRBJ1-2; the D is unclear. CDR3 length: 15 residues. The germline V and J ends were trimmed by 2 bases and 5 bases, with 15 bases remaining between them. The CDR3 region is CASSLIGGIGYGYTF. The CDR3 coding sequence is TGTGCCAGCAGTTTAATTGGAGGAATAGGGTATGGCTACACCTTC.

This clonotype was counted between two and nine times. The V call is TRBV20-1, the J call TRBJ2-5; D uncertain. Germline V gene sequence: CDR1 DFQATT, CDR2 SNEGSKA (reference sequence). Trimming took off 3 bases at V and 4 bases at J, with 9 bases between the two ends. CDR3 length equals 12 residues. The DNA for the CDR3 is TGCAGTGCTAGGGTCGTTTCAGAGACCCAGTACTTC. It translates to CSARVVSETQYF.

The chain combines TRBV7-3 with TRBJ2-7; 8 bases align to TRBD2. V gave up 5 bases and J gave up 7 bases; unmatched junction bases: 10. Germline loops: CDR1 SGHTA, CDR2 FQGTGA. The CDR3 covers 14 residues. In DNA, the CDR3 is TGTGCCAGCAGCCTAGGGACTAGGGAGGGTGAGCAGTACTTC. Its translation is CASSLGTREGEQYF.

In this sample, this clonotype turned up a few times. V gene TRBV7-6 combines with J gene TRBJ2-7; 8 bases agree with TRBD2. CDR1 is SGHVS and CDR2 is FNYEAQ in the germline V gene. Unmatched junction bases numbered 5, after V lost 1 base and J lost 3 bases. This CDR3 comprises 15 residues. The CDR3 DNA sequence: TGTGCCAGCAGCTTAGTACCAGCGGGGGTCTACGAGCAGTACTTC. Its protein product is CASSLVPAGVYEQYF.

This clonotype was seen only a few times. The chain has TRBV20-1 and TRBJ1-4; D is possibly TRBD1 (6 bases). Germline values: CDR1 DFQATT, CDR2 SNEGSKA (reference sequence). The germline V and J ends were trimmed by 6 bases and 8 bases, with 19 bases remaining between them. The CDR3 spans 14 residues. CDR3 protein: CSALATGRGEKLFF. The CDR3 coding sequence is TGCAGTGCCCTAGCAACAGGGCGGGGCGAAAAACTGTTTTTT.

This clonotype turned up a few times. The chain is built from TRBV6-2 or TRBV6-3 and TRBJ2-1; either TRBD1 or TRBD2 may fit D (5 bases each). CDR1 is MNHEY and CDR2 is SVGEGT in the germline V gene. The CDR3 has 15 amino acids. The ends were cut back, 2 bases at V and 9 bases at J, with 17 bases in the middle. This chain's CDR3 is CASSYRRRGPGEQFF. CDR3 in DNA: TGTGCCAGCAGTTACAGGCGAAGGGGACCCGGTGAGCAGTTCTTC.

V is TRBV20-1 and J is TRBJ1-2; D is ambiguous. This CDR3 comprises 13 residues. Trimming removed 1 base from V and 6 bases from J, with 12 bases in between. Germline-derived CDR1 and CDR2 are DFQATT and SNEGSKA (reference sequence). CDR3 amino acids: CSARVNSYDGYTF. Here the CDR3 DNA reads TGCAGTGCTAGAGTTAACAGCTACGATGGCTACACCTTC.

This clonotype was detected many times. The rearrangement links TRBV20-1 to TRBJ2-1; 16 bases match TRBD2. V dropped 3 bases and J dropped 10; count of bases not matched to a gene: 6. The CDR3 totals 15 residues. CDR1 is DFQATT and CDR2 is SNEGSKA in the germline V gene (reference sequence). The CDR3 DNA follows: TGCAGTGCTAGTGGGACTAGCGGGGGGGCTCGAGAGCAGTTCTTC. This sequence encodes CSASGTSGGAREQFF.

About this clonotype: A junction boundary mismatches the germline segment, possibly from a read error. The rearrangement uses TRBV6-1 and TRBJ2-7; D is unclear. Per germline, CDR1 MNHNS and CDR2 SASEGT. This CDR3 is built from 12 residues. Here the CDR3 DNA reads TGTGCCAGCAGTGAAGGCGGCTACGGGCAGTACTTC. Its protein product is CASSEGGYGQYF.

In its sample, this clonotype was seen a few times. The gene calls are TRBV28 and TRBJ2-6; D unclear. The CDR3 length is 13 residues. Germline V gene lookup returns CDR1 MDHEN and CDR2 SYDVKM. V dropped 6 bases and J dropped 2 bases, with 5 bases sitting between them. This chain's CDR3 is CASRSPGANVLTF. As DNA, the CDR3 is TGTGCCAGCAGGTCCCCTGGGGCCAACGTCCTGACTTTC.

The sample holds many counts of this clonotype. The chain links TRBV6-6 to TRBJ2-5, with D uncertain. The V end was cut by 3 bases, the J end by 0 bases, with 8 bases between. The CDR3 has 14 amino acids. Looked up from germline, CDR1 is MNHNY and CDR2 is SVGAGI (reference sequence). The CDR3 sequence is CASSYSTNQETQYF. The CDR3 bases are TGTGCCAGCAGTTATTCCACAAACCAAGAGACCCAGTACTTC.

This clonotype was detected many times. The chain uses TRBV7-6 and TRBJ2-1; D uncertain. The CDR3 totals 12 residues. V gave up 0 bases and J gave up 6 bases, with 3 bases separating them. The germline V gene has CDR1 SGHVS and CDR2 FNYEAQ. The chain's CDR3 is CASSLALNEQFF. CDR3 DNA: TGTGCCAGCAGCTTAGCGCTCAATGAGCAGTTCTTC.

This clonotype was observed a few times. The chain joins TRBV5-1 to TRBJ2-3, with TRBD1 matching 10 bases. Germline V gene data show CDR1 as SGHRS and CDR2 as YFSETQ. This CDR3 contains 18 residues. Trimming at V came to 4 bases and at J to 1 base, leaving 12 bases not matched to a gene. CDR3 DNA sequence: TGCGCCAGCAGCCTTGGAGTTTCCGGGACAGGGGGCACAGATACGCAGTATTTT. Translation: CASSLGVSGTGGTDTQYF.

The rearrangement uses TRBV24-1 and TRBJ1-2, with a weak D call TRBD1 (5 bases). With 5 bases removed from V and 8 bases from J, the gap between germline ends came to 14 bases. Germline V gene data show CDR1 as KGHDR and CDR2 as SFDVKD. There are 13 residues in the CDR3. CDR3 sequence reads: CATSVRQTGGYTF. In nucleotides, the CDR3 is TGTGCCACCAGTGTTCGACAGACTGGCGGCTACACCTTC.

This clonotype was counted ten times or more. The rearrangement links TRBV7-2 to TRBJ2-5, with no clear D. In germline, CDR1 is SGHTA, CDR2 FQGNSA. This CDR3 spans 14 amino acids. V was trimmed by 1 base and J by 0 bases, leaving 6 bases between them. CDR3 sequence (DNA): TGTGCCAGCAGCTTAGTGCGAGACCAAGAGACCCAGTACTTC. Encoded protein: CASSLVRDQETQYF.

The chain joins TRBV27 to TRBJ2-1; 8 nucleotides agree with TRBD1. V gave up 9 bases and J gave up 0 bases; unmatched junction bases: 13. This CDR3 contains 17 residues. Germline V gives CDR1 MNHEY, CDR2 SMNVEV (reference sequence). CDR3 protein: CARNPGQAHLSYNEQFF. The CDR3 nucleotides read TGTGCCAGGAATCCGGGACAGGCCCATCTCTCCTACAATGAGCAGTTCTTC.